A selection of T cell receptor beta chains follows, all from one sample in a study of regulatory T cells in long-lasting Graves disease. MiXCR, run by TCRdb on the multiplex PCR reads, gives a single entry per CDR3 protein. Of 320,000 or so distinct CDR3 sequences in the sample, 15% to 20% are singletons; the top ten hold roughly 35%. Specimen: peripheral blood mononuclear cells (PBMCs), collected at new diagnosis, from a patient treated with antithyroid drugs. Every receptor here comes from a female donor with Graves disease. Both conserved end residues are part of each CDR3. The D gene is left open where the match is weak. Where a row states a size, it is once, few, many or the class of an expanded clone; other rows omit it.

abundance: -
v_gene: TRBV6-4
d_gene: TRBD2
j_gene: TRBJ2-2
CDR3aa: CASSYSTFGTSETGGLFF
CDR3nt: TGTGCCAGCAGTTACTCAACATTTGGGACTAGCGAAACCGGGGGGCTGTTTTTT

abundance: many
v_gene: TRBV2
d_gene: -
j_gene: TRBJ1-1
CDR3aa: CASSETMNTEAFF
CDR3nt: TGTGCCAGCAGTGAAACGATGAACACTGAAGCTTTCTTT

abundance: -
v_gene: TRBV9
d_gene: -
j_gene: TRBJ2-3
CDR3aa: CASSVGGAGITDTQYF
CDR3nt: TGTGCCAGCAGCGTAGGGGGGGCGGGGATCACAGATACGCAGTATTTT

abundance: few
v_gene: TRBV20-1
d_gene: TRBD2
j_gene: TRBJ2-7
CDR3aa: CSASRREGSFVSYEQYF
CDR3nt: TGCAGTGCTAGTCGTCGGGAGGGTTCATTCGTCTCCTACGAGCAGTACTTC

abundance: many
v_gene: TRBV27
d_gene: -
j_gene: TRBJ1-5
CDR3aa: CASTPGTESYSNQPQHF
CDR3nt: TGTGCCAGCACTCCCGGGACCGAGTCGTATAGCAATCAGCCCCAGCATTTT

abundance: many
v_gene: TRBV6-5
d_gene: -
j_gene: TRBJ2-5
CDR3aa: CASSYRAVGARETQYF
CDR3nt: TGTGCCAGCAGTTACCGCGCCGTGGGGGCCAGAGAGACCCAGTACTTC

abundance: many
v_gene: TRBV20-1
d_gene: -
j_gene: TRBJ2-5
CDR3aa: CSASEGETQYF
CDR3nt: TGCAGTGCTAGCGAGGGAGAGACCCAGTACTTC

abundance: few
v_gene: TRBV5-4
d_gene: -
j_gene: TRBJ2-1
CDR3aa: CASSFAGREHNEQFF
CDR3nt: TGTGCCAGCAGCTTTGCCGGGAGAGAACACAATGAGCAGTTCTTC

abundance: many
v_gene: TRBV3-1
d_gene: -
j_gene: TRBJ2-1
CDR3aa: CASSQESRLRFF
CDR3nt: TGTGCCAGCAGCCAAGAATCGCGTCTGAGGTTCTTC

abundance: many
v_gene: TRBV12-3/TRBV12-4
d_gene: TRBD2
j_gene: TRBJ2-1
CDR3aa: CASSSTSGSKSEQFF
CDR3nt: TGTGCCAGCAGCTCTACTAGCGGGAGTAAAAGTGAGCAGTTCTTC

abundance: few
v_gene: TRBV27
d_gene: -
j_gene: TRBJ1-3
CDR3aa: CASSLGGLPGNTIYF
CDR3nt: TGTGCCAGCAGTTTAGGGGGCCTACCTGGAAACACCATATATTTT

abundance: -
v_gene: TRBV5-1
d_gene: -
j_gene: TRBJ2-5
CDR3aa: CASSHEPETQYF
CDR3nt: TGCGCCAGCAGTCACGAACCAGAGACCCAGTACTTC

abundance: many
v_gene: TRBV7-9
d_gene: -
j_gene: TRBJ2-5
CDR3aa: CASRSQGTETQYF
CDR3nt: TGTGCCAGCAGATCTCAGGGTACGGAGACCCAGTACTTC

abundance: many
v_gene: TRBV28
d_gene: TRBD1
j_gene: TRBJ2-5
CDR3aa: CASRLLTGVNQETQYF
CDR3nt: TGTGCCAGCAGATTATTAACAGGGGTAAATCAAGAGACCCAGTACTTC

abundance: many
v_gene: TRBV2
d_gene: -
j_gene: TRBJ2-7
CDR3aa: CASSESIVPFSYEQYF
CDR3nt: TGTGCCAGCAGTGAATCAATCGTCCCATTCTCCTACGAGCAGTACTTC

abundance: many
v_gene: TRBV7-9
d_gene: -
j_gene: TRBJ1-1
CDR3aa: CASSPPPGLQIGAFF
CDR3nt: TGTGCCAGCAGCCCTCCTCCCGGGCTTCAAATTGGAGCTTTCTTT

abundance: many
v_gene: TRBV2
d_gene: -
j_gene: TRBJ1-2
CDR3aa: CASSELGQTYTF
CDR3nt: TGTGCCAGCAGTGAACTCGGGCAAACCTACACCTTC

abundance: -
v_gene: TRBV12-3/TRBV12-4
d_gene: -
j_gene: TRBJ2-7
CDR3aa: CASSPRQGGYEQYF
CDR3nt: TGTGCCAGCAGTCCACGACAGGGAGGCTACGAGCAGTACTTC

abundance: many
v_gene: TRBV4-1
d_gene: -
j_gene: TRBJ2-2
CDR3aa: CASSPQAGEGHGELFF
CDR3nt: TGCGCCAGCAGCCCCCAAGCGGGCGAGGGGCACGGGGAGCTGTTTTTT

abundance: -
v_gene: TRBV5-6
d_gene: -
j_gene: TRBJ2-7
CDR3aa: CASSIDPTGYEQYF
CDR3nt: TGTGCCAGCAGCATAGACCCTACCGGCTACGAGCAGTACTTC

abundance: many
v_gene: TRBV27
d_gene: -
j_gene: TRBJ2-7
CDR3aa: CASSLSAHSYEQYF
CDR3nt: TGTGCCAGCAGTCTGTCAGCGCACTCCTACGAGCAGTACTTC

abundance: many
v_gene: TRBV11-2
d_gene: -
j_gene: TRBJ2-3
CDR3aa: CASSPRGIAWGLGSGTDTQYF
CDR3nt: TGTGCCAGCAGTCCCCGGGGGATAGCGTGGGGTCTGGGGAGCGGCACAGATACGCAGTATTTT

abundance: few
v_gene: TRBV27
d_gene: -
j_gene: TRBJ2-3
CDR3aa: CASSSHTGVEYF
CDR3nt: TGTGCCAGCAGTTCGCACACGGGTGTGGAGTATTTT

abundance: few
v_gene: TRBV7-3
d_gene: TRBD2
j_gene: TRBJ2-1
CDR3aa: CASSTIAGVNEQFF
CDR3nt: TGTGCCAGCAGCACTATAGCGGGAGTCAATGAGCAGTTCTTC

abundance: many
v_gene: TRBV5-6
d_gene: -
j_gene: TRBJ2-3
CDR3aa: CASSGGPSFTDTQYF
CDR3nt: TGTGCCAGCAGCGGGGGACCAAGCTTCACAGATACGCAGTATTTT

abundance: few
v_gene: TRBV2
d_gene: -
j_gene: TRBJ2-7
CDR3aa: CASSAQSIKPYEQYF
CDR3nt: TGTGCCAGCAGTGCCCAATCCATTAAGCCCTACGAGCAGTACTTC

abundance: many
v_gene: TRBV7-9
d_gene: -
j_gene: TRBJ1-2
CDR3aa: CASSPDVGSANYGYTF
CDR3nt: TGTGCCAGCAGCCCAGATGTGGGTTCAGCTAACTATGGCTACACCTTC

abundance: few
v_gene: TRBV6-1
d_gene: TRBD1
j_gene: TRBJ2-7
CDR3aa: CASCADRYSYEQYF
CDR3nt: TGTGCCAGCTGCGCGGACAGGTACTCCTACGAGCAGTACTTC

abundance: few
v_gene: TRBV6-1
d_gene: TRBD2
j_gene: TRBJ2-1
CDR3aa: CASSALALSYNEQFF
CDR3nt: TGTGCCAGCAGCGCACTAGCGCTCTCCTACAATGAGCAGTTCTTC

abundance: many
v_gene: TRBV20-1
d_gene: TRBD1
j_gene: TRBJ1-1
CDR3aa: CSALFRTGVIEAFF
CDR3nt: TGCAGTGCTTTATTCCGGACAGGGGTCATTGAAGCTTTCTTT

abundance: -
v_gene: TRBV5-8
d_gene: -
j_gene: TRBJ2-5
CDR3aa: CASSLFRAETQYF
CDR3nt: TGTGCCAGCAGCTTGTTCAGGGCAGAGACCCAGTACTTC

abundance: few
v_gene: TRBV3-1
d_gene: -
j_gene: TRBJ1-6
CDR3aa: CASSHDGNSPPHF
CDR3nt: TGTGCCAGCAGCCATGACGGAAACTCACCCCCCCACTTT

abundance: many
v_gene: TRBV28
d_gene: -
j_gene: TRBJ2-7
CDR3aa: CASRSRGEGVKSYEQYF
CDR3nt: TGTGCCAGCAGGAGCCGTGGAGAGGGGGTCAAAAGTTACGAGCAGTACTTC

abundance: many
v_gene: TRBV12-3/TRBV12-4
d_gene: -
j_gene: TRBJ2-2
CDR3aa: CASSSAGRTVTGELFF
CDR3nt: TGTGCCAGCAGTTCGGCAGGGAGGACGGTCACCGGGGAGCTGTTTTTT

abundance: many
v_gene: TRBV5-1
d_gene: -
j_gene: TRBJ2-7
CDR3aa: CASSLTTGHPYEQYF
CDR3nt: TGCGCCAGCAGCCTTACTACGGGACACCCTTACGAGCAGTACTTC

abundance: few
v_gene: TRBV7-9
d_gene: TRBD2
j_gene: TRBJ2-7
CDR3aa: CASSRGTSGRSEQYF
CDR3nt: TGTGCCAGCAGCCGGGGGACTAGCGGGAGATCCGAGCAGTACTTC

abundance: many
v_gene: TRBV20-1
d_gene: -
j_gene: TRBJ2-7
CDR3aa: CSAFAPPYEQYF
CDR3nt: TGCAGTGCTTTCGCACCTCCCTACGAGCAGTACTTC

abundance: many
v_gene: TRBV11-2
d_gene: -
j_gene: TRBJ2-3
CDR3aa: CASSFLRESTDTQYF
CDR3nt: TGTGCCAGCAGCTTCCTCCGGGAGAGCACAGATACGCAGTATTTT

abundance: -
v_gene: TRBV5-1
d_gene: TRBD1
j_gene: TRBJ2-7
CDR3aa: CASSSSGTGGSEQYF
CDR3nt: TGCGCCAGCAGCTCATCCGGGACAGGGGGCAGCGAGCAGTACTTC

abundance: -
v_gene: TRBV6-1
d_gene: -
j_gene: TRBJ2-7
CDR3aa: CASSPTWLHEQYF
CDR3nt: TGTGCCAGCAGCCCCACCTGGCTCCACGAGCAGTACTTC

abundance: many
v_gene: TRBV10-3
d_gene: -
j_gene: TRBJ2-3
CDR3aa: CAISEEGRGVQTDTQYF
CDR3nt: TGTGCCATCAGTGAAGAGGGGAGAGGGGTCCAAACAGATACGCAGTATTTT

abundance: many
v_gene: TRBV6-2/TRBV6-3
d_gene: -
j_gene: TRBJ1-2
CDR3aa: CASSDGPSYGYTF
CDR3nt: TGTGCCAGCAGTGACGGGCCAAGCTATGGCTACACCTTC

abundance: -
v_gene: TRBV7-9
d_gene: TRBD2
j_gene: TRBJ2-1
CDR3aa: CASSKGLAFYNEQFF
CDR3nt: TGTGCCAGCAGCAAGGGACTAGCGTTTTACAATGAGCAGTTCTTC

abundance: many
v_gene: TRBV20-1
d_gene: TRBD2
j_gene: TRBJ2-5
CDR3aa: CSASGRAGYQETQYF
CDR3nt: TGCAGTGCTAGCGGGAGGGCCGGGTACCAAGAGACCCAGTACTTC

abundance: many
v_gene: TRBV28
d_gene: -
j_gene: TRBJ2-7
CDR3aa: CASSNPLERYEQYF
CDR3nt: TGTGCCAGCAGTAACCCACTCGAACGCTACGAGCAGTACTTC

abundance: few
v_gene: TRBV6-1
d_gene: TRBD1
j_gene: TRBJ1-5
CDR3aa: CASETGDQPQHF
CDR3nt: TGTGCCAGCGAGACAGGGGATCAGCCCCAGCATTTT

abundance: many
v_gene: TRBV11-2
d_gene: -
j_gene: TRBJ2-2
CDR3aa: CASTGWGELFF
CDR3nt: TGTGCCAGCACCGGCTGGGGGGAGCTGTTTTTT

abundance: many
v_gene: TRBV28
d_gene: -
j_gene: TRBJ2-3
CDR3aa: CALSELGTDTQYF
CDR3nt: TGTGCCTTATCAGAGCTTGGCACAGATACGCAGTATTTT

abundance: many
v_gene: TRBV10-1
d_gene: -
j_gene: TRBJ2-6
CDR3aa: CASSDGQGPSGANVLTF
CDR3nt: TGCGCCAGCAGTGATGGGCAGGGGCCCTCTGGGGCCAACGTCCTGACTTTC

abundance: many
v_gene: TRBV28
d_gene: -
j_gene: TRBJ2-7
CDR3aa: CASSSPGTRASYEQYF
CDR3nt: TGTGCCAGCAGTTCACCCGGGACACGAGCGTCCTACGAGCAGTACTTC

abundance: -
v_gene: TRBV28
d_gene: -
j_gene: TRBJ1-1
CDR3aa: CASSWGDGVEAFF
CDR3nt: TGTGCCAGCAGTTGGGGAGACGGGGTGGAAGCTTTCTTT

abundance: many
v_gene: TRBV5-1
d_gene: -
j_gene: TRBJ2-7
CDR3aa: CASREAGSYEQYF
CDR3nt: TGCGCCAGTAGAGAGGCAGGGAGTTACGAGCAGTACTTC

abundance: many
v_gene: TRBV27
d_gene: TRBD2
j_gene: TRBJ2-1
CDR3aa: CASSSGTSGTNEQFF
CDR3nt: TGTGCCAGCAGTTCCGGGACTAGCGGGACAAATGAGCAGTTCTTC

abundance: many
v_gene: TRBV7-2
d_gene: -
j_gene: TRBJ2-5
CDR3aa: CASSFRRQETQYF
CDR3nt: TGTGCCAGCAGCTTTCGGAGGCAAGAGACCCAGTACTTC

abundance: many
v_gene: TRBV7-9
d_gene: -
j_gene: TRBJ2-5
CDR3aa: CASSNGAQETQYF
CDR3nt: TGTGCCAGCAGTAATGGGGCCCAAGAGACCCAGTACTTC